One and the same sample provided the 4 T cell receptor beta chains below, sequenced in a study of T cell responses to AZD1222 COVID-19 vaccine. Sequencing used immunoSEQ multiplex PCR; TCRdb keeps in-frame clones, though not all of them. The repertoire includes 80,000 or so clones, approximately 83% of them detected once, and less than 11% sits in the top ten. Sequences were derived from peripheral blood, sampled 28 days after the second AZD1222 dose. These receptors all stem from an adult who received the AZD1222 COVID-19 vaccine.

The chain joins TRBV19 to TRBJ1-5, with D unresolved. The ends were cut back, 3 bases at V and 3 bases at J, with 6 bases in the middle. CDR3 length: 13 residues. Germline V gene data show CDR1 as LNHDA and CDR2 as SQIVND (reference sequence). The CDR3 DNA reads TGTGCCAGTAGTATCAGTCACAATCAGCCCCAGCATTTT. It codes for CASSISHNQPQHF.

This clone came up a few times. V gene TRBV28 combines with J gene TRBJ1-6; 8 bases fit TRBD1. CDR3 length: 15 amino acids. Germline trimming cut 6 bases from V and 7 bases from J; bases unmatched to any gene: 8. The germline V gene has CDR1 MDHEN and CDR2 SYDVKM. The chain's CDR3 is CASSSWTGSNSPLHF. CDR3 nucleotide sequence: TGTGCCAGCAGCTCATGGACAGGGTCGAATTCACCCCTCCACTTT.

This clone was counted once. The gene calls are TRBV5-4 and TRBJ2-2; 12 bases match TRBD2. From germline, CDR1 is SGHNT and CDR2 YYREEE (reference sequence). The V gene end was trimmed by 5 bases and the J gene end by 6 bases; junction bases not matched to a gene: 8. The CDR3 runs to 16 residues. CDR3 amino acids: CASSLLAGGSSGELFF. CDR3 sequence (DNA): TGTGCCAGCAGTCTACTAGCGGGGGGCTCGTCCGGGGAGCTGTTTTTT. Full variable domain (rest looked up from reference TRBV5-4 and TRBJ2-2): ETGVTQSPTHLIKTRGQQVTLRCSSQSGHNTVSWYQQALGQGPQFIFQYYREEENGRGNFPPRFSGLQFPNYSSELNVNALELDDSALYLCASSLLAGGSSGELFFGEGSRLTVL.

The chain is built from TRBV6-5 and TRBJ1-6; D perhaps matches TRBD1 (5 bases). V lost 10 bases, J lost 8 bases, and 15 bases lay in between. The CDR3 loop spans 13 amino acids. The germline V gene has CDR1 MNHEY and CDR2 SVGAGI. The CDR3 reads CAISGQLYSPLHF. The CDR3 DNA reads TGTGCCATCTCCGGACAACTATATTCACCCCTCCACTTT.